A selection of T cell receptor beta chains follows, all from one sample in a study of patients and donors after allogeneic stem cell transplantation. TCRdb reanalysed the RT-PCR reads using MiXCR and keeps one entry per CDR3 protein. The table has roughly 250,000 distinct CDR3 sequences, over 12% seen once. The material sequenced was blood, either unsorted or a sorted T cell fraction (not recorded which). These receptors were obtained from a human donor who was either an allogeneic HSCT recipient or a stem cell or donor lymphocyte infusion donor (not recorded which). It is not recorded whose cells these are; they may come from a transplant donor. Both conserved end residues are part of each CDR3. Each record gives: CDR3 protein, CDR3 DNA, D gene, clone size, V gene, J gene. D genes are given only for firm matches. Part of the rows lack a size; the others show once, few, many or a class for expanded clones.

CDR3 protein: CASSQDIGANTIYF
CDR3 DNA: TGCGCCAGCAGCCAAGATATCGGGGCAAACACCATATATTTT
D gene: -
clone size: few
V gene: TRBV4-3
J gene: TRBJ1-3

CDR3 protein: CASSSQGRTGPAFF
CDR3 DNA: TGTGCCAGCAGCTCCCAGGGTCGGACTGGGCCAGCTTTCTTT
D gene: -
clone size: medium-sized
V gene: TRBV9
J gene: TRBJ1-1

CDR3 protein: CASSRQGGMNTEAFF
CDR3 DNA: TGTGCCAGCAGCCGACAGGGGGGCATGAACACTGAAGCTTTCTTT
D gene: TRBD1
clone size: -
V gene: TRBV6-1
J gene: TRBJ1-1

CDR3 protein: CASSQASLYRSDSYEQYF
CDR3 DNA: TGTGCCAGCAGCCAAGCATCTCTCTACCGTAGCGACTCCTACGAGCAGTACTTC
D gene: -
clone size: -
V gene: TRBV4-2
J gene: TRBJ2-7

CDR3 protein: CSVDTGGDTQYF
CDR3 DNA: TGCAGCGTTGATACAGGGGGAGATACGCAGTATTTT
D gene: TRBD1
clone size: few
V gene: TRBV29-1
J gene: TRBJ2-3

CDR3 protein: CASSYGFSYEQYF
CDR3 DNA: TGTGCCAGCAGTTACGGGTTCTCCTACGAGCAGTACTTC
D gene: -
clone size: -
V gene: TRBV6-5
J gene: TRBJ2-7

CDR3 protein: CSASDEWGETQYF
CDR3 DNA: TGCAGTGCTAGCGATGAGTGGGGAGAGACCCAGTACTTC
D gene: -
clone size: many
V gene: TRBV20-1
J gene: TRBJ2-5

CDR3 protein: CASNLSGPSAKNIQYF
CDR3 DNA: TGTGCCAGCAACCTAAGCGGGCCTTCGGCCAAAAACATTCAGTACTTC
D gene: -
clone size: few
V gene: TRBV7-2
J gene: TRBJ2-4

CDR3 protein: CASSDGRSPLHF
CDR3 DNA: TGTGCCAGCAGTGATGGACGTTCACCCCTCCACTTT
D gene: -
clone size: -
V gene: TRBV6-4
J gene: TRBJ1-6

CDR3 protein: CASSSSPPGRGTEAFF
CDR3 DNA: TGTGCCAGCAGCTCCAGCCCCCCGGGAAGGGGCACTGAAGCTTTCTTT
D gene: -
clone size: few
V gene: TRBV7-6
J gene: TRBJ1-1

CDR3 protein: CASSRVGGWTGKQETQYF
CDR3 DNA: TGTGCCAGCAGCCGCGTGGGAGGGTGGACAGGCAAACAAGAGACCCAGTACTTC
D gene: -
clone size: -
V gene: TRBV12-3/TRBV12-4
J gene: TRBJ2-5

CDR3 protein: CASGSQGRAFF
CDR3 DNA: TGTGCCAGCGGCTCTCAAGGGAGGGCTTTCTTT
D gene: -
clone size: -
V gene: TRBV7-9
J gene: TRBJ1-1

CDR3 protein: CSAPPHRLGAGGDTQYF
CDR3 DNA: TGCAGTGCTCCTCCACATCGGCTAGGGGCCGGGGGGGATACGCAGTATTTT
D gene: TRBD2
clone size: many
V gene: TRBV20-1
J gene: TRBJ2-3

CDR3 protein: CASSYGSVNSNQPQHF
CDR3 DNA: TGTGCCAGCAGCTATGGTAGTGTTAATAGCAATCAGCCCCAGCATTTT
D gene: -
clone size: few
V gene: TRBV7-2
J gene: TRBJ1-5

CDR3 protein: CASSLGLLNCQNTEAFF
CDR3 DNA: TGTGCCAGCAGCCTAGGATTATTAAACTGCCAGAACACTGAAGCTTTCTTT
D gene: -
clone size: -
V gene: TRBV21-1
J gene: TRBJ1-1

CDR3 protein: CASSIRDRGGHEQYF
CDR3 DNA: TGTGCCAGCAGTATCCGGGACAGGGGTGGTCACGAGCAGTACTTC
D gene: TRBD1
clone size: -
V gene: TRBV12-3/TRBV12-4
J gene: TRBJ2-7

CDR3 protein: CASSWASTGNTIYF
CDR3 DNA: TGTGCCAGCAGTTGGGCCAGTACTGGAAACACCATATATTTT
D gene: -
clone size: few
V gene: TRBV27
J gene: TRBJ1-3

CDR3 protein: CASSVDRSQPQHF
CDR3 DNA: TGTGCCAGCAGCGTCGACAGGTCCCAGCCCCAGCATTTT
D gene: -
clone size: few
V gene: TRBV6-6
J gene: TRBJ1-5

CDR3 protein: CASSVASGYNEQFF
CDR3 DNA: TGTGCCAGCAGCGTAGCTAGCGGGTACAATGAGCAGTTCTTC
D gene: TRBD2
clone size: -
V gene: TRBV9
J gene: TRBJ2-1

CDR3 protein: CASSLFTDTQYF
CDR3 DNA: TGTGCCAGCTCACTCTTCACAGATACGCAGTATTTT
D gene: -
clone size: many
V gene: TRBV12-3/TRBV12-4
J gene: TRBJ2-3

CDR3 protein: CASSQVQGDTEAFF
CDR3 DNA: TGCGCCAGCAGCCAAGTTCAGGGGGACACTGAAGCTTTCTTT
D gene: TRBD1
clone size: many
V gene: TRBV4-3
J gene: TRBJ1-1

CDR3 protein: CAIGLGQGAVSEAFF
CDR3 DNA: TGTGCCATAGGACTCGGACAGGGGGCGGTTAGTGAAGCTTTCTTT
D gene: TRBD1
clone size: -
V gene: TRBV10-3
J gene: TRBJ1-1

CDR3 protein: CSARLSGGGDTQYF
CDR3 DNA: TGCAGTGCTCGCCTTAGCGGGGGAGGGGATACGCAGTATTTT
D gene: TRBD2
clone size: -
V gene: TRBV20-1
J gene: TRBJ2-3

CDR3 protein: CASSDRGLGYTF
CDR3 DNA: TGTGCCAGCAGCGACAGGGGGCTGGGCTACACCTTC
D gene: TRBD1
clone size: many
V gene: TRBV7-2
J gene: TRBJ1-2

CDR3 protein: CASSLGQAQETQYF
CDR3 DNA: TGTGCCAGCAGCTTAGGACAGGCCCAAGAGACCCAGTACTTC
D gene: -
clone size: many
V gene: TRBV7-2
J gene: TRBJ2-5

CDR3 protein: CAWSIKGEQFF
CDR3 DNA: TGTGCCTGGAGTATAAAGGGGGAGCAGTTCTTC
D gene: -
clone size: -
V gene: TRBV30
J gene: TRBJ2-1

CDR3 protein: CASSRTSGVETQYF
CDR3 DNA: TGCGCCAGCAGCAGGACTAGCGGGGTCGAGACCCAGTACTTC
D gene: TRBD2
clone size: many
V gene: TRBV5-1
J gene: TRBJ2-5

CDR3 protein: CASSLVGLAGNEQFF
CDR3 DNA: TGTGCCAGCAGCTTAGTGGGACTAGCCGGCAATGAGCAGTTCTTC
D gene: TRBD2
clone size: -
V gene: TRBV7-9
J gene: TRBJ2-1

CDR3 protein: CASSLKSGTGGYIF
CDR3 DNA: TGTGCCAGCAGTTTAAAATCCGGTACAGGGGGCTACATCTTC
D gene: TRBD1
clone size: -
V gene: TRBV12-3/TRBV12-4
J gene: TRBJ1-2

CDR3 protein: CASSRTGGLTEAFF
CDR3 DNA: TGCGCCAGCAGCCGAACAGGGGGCCTCACTGAAGCTTTCTTT
D gene: TRBD1
clone size: many
V gene: TRBV4-1
J gene: TRBJ1-1

CDR3 protein: CASRLKNTGELFF
CDR3 DNA: TGTGCCAGCAGGCTCAAGAACACCGGGGAGCTGTTTTTT
D gene: -
clone size: few
V gene: TRBV5-4
J gene: TRBJ2-2

CDR3 protein: CASSIVGSYGYTF
CDR3 DNA: TGTGCCAGCAGTATTGTCGGCAGCTATGGCTACACCTTC
D gene: -
clone size: many
V gene: TRBV14
J gene: TRBJ1-2

CDR3 protein: CSARSSGGKETQYF
CDR3 DNA: TGCAGTGCTAGATCCAGCGGGGGGAAAGAGACCCAGTACTTC
D gene: TRBD2
clone size: -
V gene: TRBV20-1
J gene: TRBJ2-5

CDR3 protein: CASSEVVFGLGTEAFF
CDR3 DNA: TGTGCCAGCAGTGAAGTGGTGTTTGGTTTAGGCACTGAAGCTTTCTTT
D gene: -
clone size: few
V gene: TRBV6-1
J gene: TRBJ1-1

CDR3 protein: CASSPTSGGVDTQYF
CDR3 DNA: TGTGCCAGCAGCCCTACTAGCGGAGGGGTAGATACGCAGTATTTT
D gene: TRBD2
clone size: few
V gene: TRBV7-3
J gene: TRBJ2-3

CDR3 protein: CASRGQGSSYNSPLHF
CDR3 DNA: TGTGCCAGCAGGGGACAGGGGAGCTCCTATAATTCACCCCTCCACTTT
D gene: TRBD1
clone size: many
V gene: TRBV2
J gene: TRBJ1-6

CDR3 protein: CASSRNRGDTQYF
CDR3 DNA: TGCGCCAGCAGCCGCAACAGGGGAGATACGCAGTATTTT
D gene: TRBD1
clone size: -
V gene: TRBV4-3
J gene: TRBJ2-3

CDR3 protein: CASSQDLAGAYEQYF
CDR3 DNA: TGCGCCAGCAGCCAAGACCTAGCGGGGGCCTACGAGCAGTACTTC
D gene: TRBD2
clone size: many
V gene: TRBV4-3
J gene: TRBJ2-7

CDR3 protein: CASSGLAESYNEQFF
CDR3 DNA: TGCGCCAGCAGCGGACTAGCGGAATCCTACAATGAGCAGTTCTTC
D gene: TRBD2
clone size: many
V gene: TRBV5-1
J gene: TRBJ2-1

CDR3 protein: CASSLEGRGETQYF
CDR3 DNA: TGTGCCAGCAGCCTGGAGGGCCGGGGGGAGACCCAGTACTTC
D gene: -
clone size: -
V gene: TRBV5-5
J gene: TRBJ2-5

CDR3 protein: CASSETPGRIGDYGYTF
CDR3 DNA: TGTGCCAGCAGCGAGACCCCCGGCCGCATCGGGGACTATGGCTACACCTTC
D gene: -
clone size: -
V gene: TRBV11-2
J gene: TRBJ1-2

CDR3 protein: CASSQDTSINEQFF
CDR3 DNA: TGTGCCAGCAGCCAAGATACTTCGATCAATGAGCAGTTCTTC
D gene: -
clone size: few
V gene: TRBV4-2
J gene: TRBJ2-1

CDR3 protein: CASSELSYNEQFF
CDR3 DNA: TGTGCCAGCAGTGAATTGTCCTACAATGAGCAGTTCTTC
D gene: -
clone size: few
V gene: TRBV2
J gene: TRBJ2-1

CDR3 protein: CASSLSVHMNTEAFF
CDR3 DNA: TGTGCCAGCAGCTTGAGCGTACACATGAACACTGAAGCTTTCTTT
D gene: -
clone size: few
V gene: TRBV5-6
J gene: TRBJ1-1

CDR3 protein: CASIDRGLYTEAFF
CDR3 DNA: TGTGCCAGCATAGATCGGGGGCTGTACACTGAAGCTTTCTTT
D gene: -
clone size: few
V gene: TRBV2
J gene: TRBJ1-1

CDR3 protein: CASSQDRAGGGYIQYF
CDR3 DNA: TGCGCCAGCAGCCAAGATAGGGCAGGGGGTGGATACATTCAGTACTTC
D gene: TRBD1
clone size: few
V gene: TRBV4-3
J gene: TRBJ2-4

CDR3 protein: CASNNPRGRNFQYF
CDR3 DNA: TGTGCCAGCAACAACCCCCGGGGCCGCAATTTTCAGTATTTT
D gene: -
clone size: -
V gene: TRBV6-1
J gene: TRBJ2-3